The 22 T cell receptor beta chains given below trace back to one sample, sequenced in a study of shared clonotypes between healthy human individuals. CD8 cells classed as naive were CD45RO-negative and positively selected for CCR7, excluding terminally differentiated effector memory CD45RA+ cells. Libraries were prepared by immunoSEQ multiplex PCR; TCRdb keeps only in-frame clonotypes and omits some of them. Of about 2.1 million clones listed, 85% to 95% are singletons. The sequenced material came from naive CD8+ T cells from PBMCs. The receptors come from a man in his late teens or twenties in good health. Some clones in this sample may be carry-over from other donors' samples.

This clone was seen just once. This chain joins TRBV11-2 and TRBJ2-1; the D is unclear. The CDR3 loop spans 15 amino acids. Germline V CDR1 and CDR2: SGHAT, FQNNGV. The V end lost 1 base, the J end lost 4 bases, and 11 bases lay between the germline ends. This CDR3 reads CASSLALATYNEQFF. The CDR3 nucleotides read TGTGCCAGCAGCTTAGCCCTCGCCACTTACAATGAGCAGTTCTTC.

The chain links TRBV2 to TRBJ2-4; 10 positions match TRBD1. Germline V gives CDR1 SNHLY, CDR2 FYNNEI. The CDR3 loop spans 15 amino acids. With 7 bases clipped from V and 2 bases from J, the junction kept 5 bases outside the gene matches. DNA for the CDR3: TGTGCCAGCATCCGGGACAGGGGATCCAAAAACATTCAGTACTTC. Its translation: CASIRDRGSKNIQYF. The full variable domain, rest sourced from reference TRBV2 and TRBJ2-4, is EPEVTQTPSHQVTQMGQEVILRCVPISNHLYFYWYRQILGQKVEFLVSFYNNEISEKSEIFDDQFSVERPDGSNFTLKIRSTKLEDSAMYFCASIRDRGSKNIQYFGAGTRLSVL.

The V and J genes are TRBV11-1 and TRBJ2-7; tentative D call: TRBD2 (5 bases). The germline V gene has CDR1 SGHAT and CDR2 FQDESV (reference sequence). CDR3 length equals 12 residues. V was pared by 6 bases and J by 1 base, with 7 bases between. CDR3 amino acids: CASRGGSYEQYF. The CDR3 DNA sequence: TGTGCCAGCAGGGGCGGGTCCTACGAGCAGTACTTC.

V gene TRBV5-8 combines with J gene TRBJ1-1; weak D call: TRBD1 (6 bases). Between the trimmed V and J ends, which lost 5 bases and 1 base, there was a span of 12 bases. Germline V gene lookup returns CDR1 SGHTS and CDR2 YDEGEE. This CDR3 has 14 residues. The chain's CDR3 is CASRLGQWNTEAFF. The CDR3 DNA is TGTGCCAGCAGACTCGGACAGTGGAACACTGAAGCTTTCTTT.

The chain is built from TRBV27 and TRBJ1-2; TRBD1 agrees at 8 bases. CDR3 length: 15 residues. After removal of 6 bases from V and 2 bases from J, the junction contained 8 bases not matched to a gene. The germline V gene encodes CDR1 MNHEY and CDR2 SMNVEV (reference sequence). The chain's CDR3 is CASRETGALNYGYTF. The CDR3 nucleotides read TGTGCCAGCAGAGAGACAGGGGCCCTAAACTATGGCTACACCTTC.

The chain carries TRBV19 and TRBJ1-2; D remains unclear. V dropped 4 bases and J dropped 0 bases, with 15 bases sitting between them. Per germline, CDR1 LNHDA and CDR2 SQIVND (reference sequence). This CDR3 has 16 amino acids. CDR3 loop: CASSTSGRKTNYGYTF. DNA of the CDR3: TGTGCCAGTAGTACTTCCGGACGGAAAACTAACTATGGCTACACCTTC.

The chain links TRBV2 to TRBJ2-7; TRBD1 matches 7 bases. There are 15 residues in the CDR3. Germline assignment: CDR1 SNHLY and CDR2 FYNNEI. V shed 1 base, J shed 5 bases, and the junction held 8 bases outside the gene matches. The CDR3: CASSEEVGQGDEQYF. DNA for the CDR3: TGTGCCAGCAGTGAAGAGGTTGGGCAGGGGGACGAGCAGTACTTC.

This clone was observed a single time. This chain uses TRBV28 with TRBJ1-4; 10 positions match TRBD1. The V gene end was trimmed by 2 bases and the J gene end by 8 bases; junction bases not matched to a gene: 8. Germline CDR1 and CDR2: MDHEN and SYDVKM. The CDR3 totals 16 residues. The CDR3 DNA reads as TGTGCCAGCAGTTTAGACCCCGGACAGGGGGGGGAAAAACTGTTTTTT. Amino acid sequence: CASSLDPGQGGEKLFF.

The chain uses TRBV15 and TRBJ2-7; TRBD2 agrees at 12 bases. The germline CDR1 and CDR2 sequences are LNHNV and YYDKDF (reference sequence). This CDR3 is built from 16 residues. The ends lost 5 bases at V and 3 bases at J; junction bases unmatched: 8. The chain's CDR3 is CATSASGLAGLYEQYF. The CDR3 DNA reads TGTGCCACCAGCGCCTCGGGACTAGCGGGTCTCTACGAGCAGTACTTC.

The chain carries TRBV7-9 and TRBJ2-5; the D gene is possibly TRBD1 (6 bases). Deletions cut 8 bases from V and 0 bases from J, with 10 bases between. This CDR3 region has 13 residues. From germline, CDR1 is SEHNR and CDR2 FQNEAQ (reference sequence). The CDR3 loop reads CASGDRNQETQYF. CDR3 DNA sequence: TGTGCCAGCGGCGACAGGAACCAAGAGACCCAGTACTTC. Supplemented by reference TRBV7-9 and TRBJ2-5, the full variable domain reads DTGVSQNPRHKITKRGQNVTFRCDPISEHNRLYWYRQTLGQGPEFLTYFQNEAQLEKSRLLSDRFSAERPKGSFSTLEIQRTEQGDSAMYLCASGDRNQETQYFGPGTRLLVL.

The chain has TRBV28 and TRBJ2-3; unclear D gene. V lost 3 bases to trimming and J lost 0 bases, with 13 bases between them. Per the germline V gene, CDR1 is MDHEN and CDR2 is SYDVKM. The CDR3 has 16 amino acids. As DNA, the CDR3 is TGTGCCAGCAGTTTTCCCCCCGATTATAGCACAGATACGCAGTATTTT. Translating it yields CASSFPPDYSTDTQYF. Filled out from reference TRBV28 and TRBJ2-3, the complete variable domain reads DVKVTQSSRYLVKRTGEKVFLECVQDMDHENMFWYRQDPGLGLRLIYFSYDVKMKEKGDIPEGYSVSREKKERFSLILESASTNQTSMYLCASSFPPDYSTDTQYFGPGTRLTVL.

V usage is TRBV19 and J usage is TRBJ2-7; 10 nucleotides line up with TRBD2. With 0 bases clipped from V and 2 bases from J, the junction kept 4 bases outside the gene matches. The CDR3 contains 16 residues. Looked up from germline, CDR1 is LNHDA and CDR2 is SQIVND (reference sequence). CDR3 in amino acids: CASSIDRLAGPYEQYF. For the CDR3, the DNA is TGTGCCAGTAGTATAGATCGACTAGCGGGCCCCTACGAGCAGTACTTC. The variable domain in full, completed from reference TRBV19 and TRBJ2-7, reads DGGITQSPKYLFRKEGQNVTLSCEQNLNHDAMYWYRQDPGQGLRLIYYSQIVNDFQKGDIAEGYSVSREKKESFPLTVTSAQKNPTAFYLCASSIDRLAGPYEQYFGPGTRLTVT.

CDR3 region: CASSLAGGQETQYF. The CDR3 bases are TGCGCCAGCAGCTTGGCAGGGGGGCAGGAGACCCAGTACTTC. The chain combines TRBV5-1 with TRBJ2-5, with D perhaps matching TRBD1 (7 bases). CDR1 and CDR2 (germline): SGHRS, YFSETQ. V lost 0 bases to trimming and J lost 5 bases, with 11 bases between them. This CDR3 has 14 residues.

The chain's CDR3 is CASVDRANYGYTF. The DNA for the CDR3 is TGTGCCAGCGTGGACAGAGCTAACTATGGCTACACCTTC. The chain combines TRBV2 with TRBJ1-2; possibly TRBD1 for D (6 bases). Germline CDR1 and CDR2: SNHLY and FYNNEI. The CDR3 loop spans 13 amino acids. The germline V and J ends were trimmed by 8 bases and 0 bases, with 10 bases remaining between them.

The rearrangement links TRBV28 to TRBJ1-2, with 8 bases identical to TRBD1. V was pared by 6 bases and J by 3 bases, with 6 bases of the junction left unmatched. Germline V gives CDR1 MDHEN, CDR2 SYDVKM. There are 14 residues in the CDR3. The DNA of the CDR3 is TGTGCCAGCAGCCGGACAGGGTCCGACTATGGCTACACCTTC. Amino acids: CASSRTGSDYGYTF.

The CDR3 loop is CASSHHPGRYNEQFF. The CDR3 nucleotides are TGTGCCAGTAGTCATCACCCCGGACGTTACAATGAGCAGTTCTTC. This rearrangement joins TRBV19 to TRBJ2-1; unclear D gene. V dropped 5 bases and J dropped 4 bases, with 15 bases sitting between them. This CDR3 is 15 amino acids long. CDR1 and CDR2 from the germline V gene are LNHDA and SQIVND (reference sequence).

This chain connects TRBV11-2 to TRBJ2-5; the match to TRBD2 covers 10 bases. This CDR3 comprises 19 residues. Trimming at V came to 0 bases and at J to 0 bases, leaving 10 bases not matched to a gene. The germline V gene encodes CDR1 SGHAT and CDR2 FQNNGV. In nucleotides, the CDR3 is TGTGCCAGCAGCTTAGATTTGGTCGCTAGCGGGAGCCACCAAGAGACCCAGTACTTC. Its protein product is CASSLDLVASGSHQETQYF.

V gene TRBV29-1 combines with J gene TRBJ2-1; the D is unclear. V was trimmed by 1 base and J by 2 bases, leaving 27 bases between them. The CDR3 sequence is 20 residues long. The germline V gene encodes CDR1 SQVTM and CDR2 ANQGSEA. The CDR3 loop reads CSVEGALVAVQHSAYNEQFF. CDR3 DNA: TGCAGCGTTGAAGGGGCTCTTGTTGCGGTCCAACATTCCGCCTACAATGAGCAGTTCTTC.

This chain joins TRBV5-1 and TRBJ2-7, with 7 nucleotides matching TRBD1. The CDR3 is made up of 18 amino acids. The J segment lost 4 bases and the V segment lost 4 bases, leaving 20 bases of the junction unmatched. CDR1 SGHRS and CDR2 YFSETQ come from the germline V gene. The CDR3 DNA reads TGCGCCAGCAGCCCCGAGGCAAGGACAGGCTTGGCGTGGTACGAGCAGTACTTC. Translating it yields CASSPEARTGLAWYEQYF.

The rearrangement uses TRBV7-8 and TRBJ1-3; D unclear. The V end lost 3 bases, the J end lost 2 bases, and 11 bases lay between the germline ends. The CDR3 covers 15 residues. The V gene's germline CDR1 is SGHVS and CDR2 FQNEAQ. The DNA of the CDR3 is TGTGCCAGCAGCTTCGACACAATCCCTGGAAACACCATATATTTT. Translated: CASSFDTIPGNTIYF.

The CDR3 DNA is TGCAGCGTTGTTGGCGGGAGGGCCGGGGAGCAGTTCTTC. It translates to CSVVGGRAGEQFF. The chain employs TRBV29-1 and TRBJ2-1; 9 bases fit TRBD2. CDR3 size: 13 residues. J lost 10 bases, V lost 4 bases, and 8 bases had no gene match. Looked up from germline, CDR1 is SQVTM and CDR2 is ANQGSEA.

The rearrangement links TRBV9 to TRBJ2-7; D may be TRBD1 (5 bases). The germline V gene encodes CDR1 SGDLS and CDR2 YYNGEE. V lost 1 base and J lost 0, with 11 bases in between. This CDR3 comprises 15 residues. The CDR3 DNA follows: TGTGCCAGCAGCGTATTACCCGACAGCTCCTACGAGCAGTACTTC. This sequence encodes CASSVLPDSSYEQYF.